These T cell receptor beta chains were read from a single sample in a study of T cell clones after liver transplantation. Some clones are missing from TCRdb's copy, which holds only in-frame ones; the method was immunoSEQ multiplex PCR. The sample lists 40,000 to 55,000 clones, around 84% occurring once. The specimen was CD4+ T cells from blood, collected 24 months after liver transplant. The receptors derive from a human patient who received a liver transplant. Some T cells may originate from the graft donor. CDR3s include the opening cysteine and the closing phenylalanine or tryptophan. A D gene is named only where the DNA matches it firmly. Part of the rows lack a size; the others show once, few, many or a class for expanded clones.

>TRBJ1-3|NA|TRBV29-1|NA|15
CSVITDWSSGNTIYF
TGCAGCGTTATCACGGACTGGAGCTCTGGAAACACCATATATTTT
>TRBJ2-5|NA|TRBV19|NA|15
CASSIGRGDKETQYF
TGTGCCAGTAGTATAGGAAGGGGGGACAAAGAGACCCAGTACTTC
>TRBJ1-3|NA|TRBV9|NA|15
CASSVGLSSGNTIYF
TGTGCCAGCAGCGTAGGGCTGAGCTCTGGAAACACCATATATTTT
>TRBJ2-5|TRBD2|TRBV11-1|NA|13
CASSSTSEKTQYF
TGTGCCAGCAGCTCGACTAGCGAAAAGACCCAGTACTTC
>TRBJ2-7|TRBD2|TRBV15|once|15
CATSSPGQREDEQYF
TGTGCCACCAGCAGTCCAGGCCAGCGGGAGGACGAGCAGTACTTC
>TRBJ1-2|TRBD1|TRBV27|NA|14
CASSSRDSGFGYTF
TGTGCCAGCAGCTCGCGGGACAGCGGGTTCGGCTACACCTTC
>TRBJ2-1|TRBD1|TRBV6-4|NA|14
CASSVAGGRNEQFF
TGTGCCAGCAGTGTGGCAGGGGGCAGGAATGAGCAGTTCTTC
>TRBJ2-1|NA|TRBV29-1|once|12
CSVGRSYNEQFF
TGCAGCGTAGGGAGATCCTACAATGAGCAGTTCTTC
>TRBJ1-5|NA|TRBV28|few|16
CASRDPGQSSNQPQHF
TGTGCCAGCAGAGACCCCGGACAGTCTAGCAATCAGCCCCAGCATTTT
>TRBJ2-1|TRBD2|TRBV6-5|once|16
CASSYLGGGTNNEQFF
TGTGCCAGCAGTTACTTAGGCGGGGGGACAAACAATGAGCAGTTCTTC
>TRBJ2-2|NA|TRBV5-1|NA|14
CASSLMPATGELFF
TGCGCCAGCAGCTTGATGCCAGCGACCGGGGAGCTGTTTTTT
>TRBJ2-7|TRBD2|TRBV4-1|NA|15
CASSQGLAHSYEQYF
TGCGCCAGCAGCCAAGGACTAGCGCACTCCTACGAGCAGTACTTC
>TRBJ1-3|NA|TRBV19|NA|15
CASIHRDGSGNTIYF
TGTGCCAGTATACACCGGGACGGCTCTGGAAACACCATATATTTT
>TRBJ2-3|TRBD1|TRBV2|NA|15
CASSQQGAPTDTQYF
TGTGCCAGCAGTCAACAGGGGGCGCCGACAGATACGCAGTATTTT
>TRBJ1-2|NA|TRBV6-1|NA|12
CASERDKDGYTF
TGTGCCAGCGAACGGGACAAAGATGGCTACACCTTC